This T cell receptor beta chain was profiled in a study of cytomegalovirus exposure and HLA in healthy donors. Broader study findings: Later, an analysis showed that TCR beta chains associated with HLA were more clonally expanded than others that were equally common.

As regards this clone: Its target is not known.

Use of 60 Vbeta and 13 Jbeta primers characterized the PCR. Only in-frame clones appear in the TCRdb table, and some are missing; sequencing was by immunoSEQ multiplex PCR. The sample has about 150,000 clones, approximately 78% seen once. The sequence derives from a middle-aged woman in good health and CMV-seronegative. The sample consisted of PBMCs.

The CDR3 reads CASTQDRNTEAFF. The DNA of the CDR3 is TGTGCCAGCACCCAAGACAGAAACACTGAAGCTTTCTTT. V usage is TRBV2 and J usage is TRBJ1-1, with a weak D call TRBD1 (5 bases). The length of the CDR3 is 13 residues. The germline V gene has CDR1 SNHLY and CDR2 FYNNEI. Trimming pared 7 bases from V and 2 bases from J, leaving 11 bases between.